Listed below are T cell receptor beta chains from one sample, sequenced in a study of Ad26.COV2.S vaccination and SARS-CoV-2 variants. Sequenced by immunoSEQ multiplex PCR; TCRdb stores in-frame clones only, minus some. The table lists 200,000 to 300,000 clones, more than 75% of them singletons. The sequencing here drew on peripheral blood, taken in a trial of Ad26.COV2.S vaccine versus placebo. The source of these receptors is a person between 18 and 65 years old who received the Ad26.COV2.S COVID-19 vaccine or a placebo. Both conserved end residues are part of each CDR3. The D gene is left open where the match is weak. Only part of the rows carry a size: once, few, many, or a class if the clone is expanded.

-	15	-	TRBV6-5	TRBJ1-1	CASSRGSRKGPEAFF
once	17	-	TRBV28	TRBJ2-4	CASSPTTGDLAKNIQYF
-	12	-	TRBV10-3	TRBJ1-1	CAIREDWTEAFF
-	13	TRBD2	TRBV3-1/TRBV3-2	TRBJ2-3	CASSPAGADTQYF
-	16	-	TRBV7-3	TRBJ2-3	CASSLTIGLPTDTQYF
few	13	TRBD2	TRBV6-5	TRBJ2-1	CVSGGSSYNEQFF
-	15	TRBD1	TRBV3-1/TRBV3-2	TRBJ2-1	CASRLTGGVYNEQFF
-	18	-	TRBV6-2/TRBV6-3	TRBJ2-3	CASSSPKTRSFGTDTQYF
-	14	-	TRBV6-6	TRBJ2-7	CASSYELGWREQYF
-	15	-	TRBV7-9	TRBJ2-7	CASSLGMEASYEQYF
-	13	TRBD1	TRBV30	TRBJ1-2	CAWQTGPKSGYTF
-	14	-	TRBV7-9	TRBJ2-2	CASSPLANTGELFF
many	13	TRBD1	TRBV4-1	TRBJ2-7	CASRRTGENEQYF
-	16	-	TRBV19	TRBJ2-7	CARRGVRQAAITWQYF
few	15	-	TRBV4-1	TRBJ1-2	CASSQQDRSNYGYTF
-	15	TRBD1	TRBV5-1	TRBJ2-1	CASSLSGTGVNEQFF
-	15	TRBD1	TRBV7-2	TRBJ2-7	CASSPGQVNSMGQYF
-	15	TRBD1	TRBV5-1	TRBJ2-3	CASSLAGTGGDTQYF
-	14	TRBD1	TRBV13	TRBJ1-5	CASSLQGAGQPQHF
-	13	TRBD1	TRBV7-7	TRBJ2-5	CASSLGQGGTQYF
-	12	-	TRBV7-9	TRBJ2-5	CASSLGQETQYF
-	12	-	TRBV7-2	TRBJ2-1	CASSLDSYEQFF
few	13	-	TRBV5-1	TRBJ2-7	CASSPTSGDEQYF
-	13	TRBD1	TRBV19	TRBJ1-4	CASSPDRGEKLFF
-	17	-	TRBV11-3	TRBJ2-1	CASSLVAGLSSYNEQFF
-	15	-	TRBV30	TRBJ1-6	CAWSPPGRGESPLHF
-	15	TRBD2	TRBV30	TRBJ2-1	CAWSSGAGGRNEQFF
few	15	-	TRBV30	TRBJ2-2	CAWITTGLPTGELFF
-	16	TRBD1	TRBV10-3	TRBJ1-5	CAISEGGQAFNQPQHF
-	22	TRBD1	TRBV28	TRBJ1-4	CASRRVGVPDRGRIVMYEKLFF
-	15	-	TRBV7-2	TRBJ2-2	CASSLDSAVTGELFF
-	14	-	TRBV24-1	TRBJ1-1	CATRGQGMQTEAFF
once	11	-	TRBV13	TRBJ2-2	CASSLAGELFF
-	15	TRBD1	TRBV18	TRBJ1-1	CASSRPTGAGTEAFF
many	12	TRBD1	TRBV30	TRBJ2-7	CAWKGGGYEQYF
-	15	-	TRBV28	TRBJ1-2	CASTPSGGQRHGYTF